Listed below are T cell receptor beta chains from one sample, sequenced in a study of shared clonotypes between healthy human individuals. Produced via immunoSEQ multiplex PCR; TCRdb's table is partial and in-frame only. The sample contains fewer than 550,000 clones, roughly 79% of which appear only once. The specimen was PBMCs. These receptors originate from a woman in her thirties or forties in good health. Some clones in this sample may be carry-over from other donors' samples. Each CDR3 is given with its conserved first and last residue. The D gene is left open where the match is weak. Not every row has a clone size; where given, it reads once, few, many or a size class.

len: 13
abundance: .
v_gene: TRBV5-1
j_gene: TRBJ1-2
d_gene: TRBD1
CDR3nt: TGCGCCAGCACCCTTAACACAGGGGATGGCTACACCTTC
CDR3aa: CASTLNTGDGYTF

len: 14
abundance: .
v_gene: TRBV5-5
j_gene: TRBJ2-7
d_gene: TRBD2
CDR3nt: TGTGCCAGCAGCCTGGGACTAGCACTACGAGAGCAGTACTTC
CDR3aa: CASSLGLALREQYF

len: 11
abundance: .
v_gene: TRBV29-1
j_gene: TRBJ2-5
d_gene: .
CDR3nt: TGCAGCGTGGGGGAGCAAGAGACCCAGTACTTC
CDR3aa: CSVGEQETQYF

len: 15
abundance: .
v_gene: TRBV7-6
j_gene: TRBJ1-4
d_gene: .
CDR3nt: TGTGCCAGCAGCCTCGAAGCAGGGCGGGGTGAAAAACTGTTTTTT
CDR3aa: CASSLEAGRGEKLFF

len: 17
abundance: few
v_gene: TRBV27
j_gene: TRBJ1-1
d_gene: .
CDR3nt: TGTGCCAGCAGACGGGACAAGGCAGTTAGTTTGAACACTGAAGCTTTCTTT
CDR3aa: CASRRDKAVSLNTEAFF

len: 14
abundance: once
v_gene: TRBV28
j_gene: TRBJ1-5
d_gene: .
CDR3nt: TGTGCCAGCAGTTTATATGCAGGCAATCAGCCCCAGCATTTT
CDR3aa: CASSLYAGNQPQHF

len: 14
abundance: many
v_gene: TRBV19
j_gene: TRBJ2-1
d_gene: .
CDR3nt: TGTGCCAGTAGTATGAGCAGGGCGCACAATGAGCAGTTCTTC
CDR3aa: CASSMSRAHNEQFF

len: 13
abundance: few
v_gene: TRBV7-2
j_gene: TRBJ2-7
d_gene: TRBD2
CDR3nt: TGTGCCAGCAGCTTTGGGGGGAGGGCCGAGCAGTACTTC
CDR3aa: CASSFGGRAEQYF

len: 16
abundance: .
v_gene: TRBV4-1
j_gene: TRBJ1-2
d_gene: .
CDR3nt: TGCGCCAGCAGCCAGTTTGCCGGGCTATCTAACTATGGCTACACCTTC
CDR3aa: CASSQFAGLSNYGYTF

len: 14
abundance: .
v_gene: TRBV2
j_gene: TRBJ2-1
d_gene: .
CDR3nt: TGTGCCAGCAGTGATAGGCGGGCCTACAATGAGCAGTTCTTC
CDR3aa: CASSDRRAYNEQFF

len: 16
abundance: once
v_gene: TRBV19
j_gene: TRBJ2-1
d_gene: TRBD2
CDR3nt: TGTGCCAGTAGTATAGGGGGGACTAGCGGGATTTATGAGCAGTTCTTC
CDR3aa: CASSIGGTSGIYEQFF

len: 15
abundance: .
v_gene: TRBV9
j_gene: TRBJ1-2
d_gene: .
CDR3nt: TGTGCCAGCAGGGGATCGGGACGGGGGAGCTATGGCTACACCTTC
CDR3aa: CASRGSGRGSYGYTF

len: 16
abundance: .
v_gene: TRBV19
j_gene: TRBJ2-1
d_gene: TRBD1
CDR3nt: TGTGCCAGTAGACCGATCGGGACAGGGGGCCTCAATGAGCAGTTCTTC
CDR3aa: CASRPIGTGGLNEQFF

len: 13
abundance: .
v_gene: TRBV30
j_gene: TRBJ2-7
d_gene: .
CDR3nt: TGTGCCTGGAGTTCTGGGGTCTCCTACGAGCAGTACTTC
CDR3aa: CAWSSGVSYEQYF

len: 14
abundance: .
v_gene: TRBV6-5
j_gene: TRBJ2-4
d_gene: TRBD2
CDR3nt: TGTGCCAGCAGTCCACTAACCCGGGGGGACATTCAGTACTTC
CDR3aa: CASSPLTRGDIQYF

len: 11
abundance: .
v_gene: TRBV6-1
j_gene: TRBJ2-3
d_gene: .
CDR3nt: TGTGCCAGCAGTGACTGGGATACGCAGTATTTT
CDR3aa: CASSDWDTQYF

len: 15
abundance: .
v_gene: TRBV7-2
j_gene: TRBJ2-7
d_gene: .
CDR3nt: TGTGCCAGCAGCTTAGCGCTCGGGAGTGTCTACGAGCAGTACTTC
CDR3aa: CASSLALGSVYEQYF

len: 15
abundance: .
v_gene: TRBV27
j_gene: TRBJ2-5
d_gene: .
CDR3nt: TGTGCCAGCCGGAACTGGGGGGCAGACCAAGAGACCCAGTACTTC
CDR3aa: CASRNWGADQETQYF

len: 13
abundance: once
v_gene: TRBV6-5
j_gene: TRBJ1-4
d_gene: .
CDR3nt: TGTGCCAGCAGCTCACAGCGGTATGAAAAACTGTTTTTT
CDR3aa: CASSSQRYEKLFF

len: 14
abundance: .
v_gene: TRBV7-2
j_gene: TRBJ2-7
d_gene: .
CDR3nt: TGTGCCAGCAGCTTGGCGACAGTTTCCTACGAGCAGTACTTC
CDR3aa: CASSLATVSYEQYF

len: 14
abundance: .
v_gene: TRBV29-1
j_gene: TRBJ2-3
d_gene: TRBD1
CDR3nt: TGCAGCGTGACACCGACAGGGAACACAGATACGCAGTATTTT
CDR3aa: CSVTPTGNTDTQYF

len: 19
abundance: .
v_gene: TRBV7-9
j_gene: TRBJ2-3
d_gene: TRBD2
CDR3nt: TGTGCCAGCAGCTTAGGGGCGACTAGCGGGAGCCCTCCCACAGATACGCAGTATTTT
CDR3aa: CASSLGATSGSPPTDTQYF

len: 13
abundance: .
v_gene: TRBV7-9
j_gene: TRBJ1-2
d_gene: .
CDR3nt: TGTGCCAGCAGCTTACTTACAGGGAGGGGCTACACCTTC
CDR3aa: CASSLLTGRGYTF

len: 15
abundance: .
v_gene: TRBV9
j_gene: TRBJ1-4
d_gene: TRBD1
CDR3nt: TGTGCCAGCAGCGTAGGGACAGGGGGCGGTGAAAAACTGTTTTTT
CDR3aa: CASSVGTGGGEKLFF

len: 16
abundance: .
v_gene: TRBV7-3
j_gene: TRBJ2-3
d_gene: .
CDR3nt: TGTGCCAGCAGCTTACGAAGCGGAGCTAGCACAGATACGCAGTATTTT
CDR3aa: CASSLRSGASTDTQYF

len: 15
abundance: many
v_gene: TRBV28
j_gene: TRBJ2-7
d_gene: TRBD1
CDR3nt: TGTGCCAGCAGCACGCCGGGACAGGCTACCTACGAGCAGTACTTC
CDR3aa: CASSTPGQATYEQYF

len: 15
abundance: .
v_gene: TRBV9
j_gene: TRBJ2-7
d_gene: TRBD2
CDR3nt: TGTGCCAGCAGCGTAGAGGGGACTAGCGGTTACGAGCAGTACTTC
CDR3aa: CASSVEGTSGYEQYF

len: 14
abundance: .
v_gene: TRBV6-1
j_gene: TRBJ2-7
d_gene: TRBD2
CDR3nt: TGTGCCAGCAGACCTAGCGGGAGTACGTACGAGCAGTACTTC
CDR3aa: CASRPSGSTYEQYF

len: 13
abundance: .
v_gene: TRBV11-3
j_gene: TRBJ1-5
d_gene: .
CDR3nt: TGTGCCAGCAGCTCAGGCAGCAATCAGCCCCAGCATTTT
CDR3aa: CASSSGSNQPQHF

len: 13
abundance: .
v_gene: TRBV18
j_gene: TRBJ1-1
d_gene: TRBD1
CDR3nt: TGTGCCAGCTCATACAGGGGAAACACTGAAGCTTTCTTT
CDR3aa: CASSYRGNTEAFF

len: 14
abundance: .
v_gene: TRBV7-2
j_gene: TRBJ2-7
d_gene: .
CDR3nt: TGTGCCAGCAGCTTAGACGGGGCCTCCTACGAGCAGTACTTC
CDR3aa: CASSLDGASYEQYF

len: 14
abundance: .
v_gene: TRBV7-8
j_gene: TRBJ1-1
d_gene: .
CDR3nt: TGTGCCAGCAGCTTAGCGGGGGGGAACACTGAAGCTTTCTTT
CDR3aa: CASSLAGGNTEAFF

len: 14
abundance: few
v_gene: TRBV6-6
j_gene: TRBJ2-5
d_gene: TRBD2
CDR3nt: TGTGCCAGCAGTTCGACTAGCGGCCAAGAGACCCAGTACTTC
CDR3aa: CASSSTSGQETQYF

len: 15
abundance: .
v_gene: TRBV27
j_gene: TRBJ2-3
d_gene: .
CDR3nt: TGTGCCAGCAGCAGGGGGGTGGTCACCACAGATACGCAGTATTTT
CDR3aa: CASSRGVVTTDTQYF

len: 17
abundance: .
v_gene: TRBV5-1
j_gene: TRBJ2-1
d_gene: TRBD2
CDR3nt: TGCGCCAGCAGCTCATCCCCACTAGCGGGATCCGGTGGGGAGCAGTTCTTC
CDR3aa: CASSSSPLAGSGGEQFF

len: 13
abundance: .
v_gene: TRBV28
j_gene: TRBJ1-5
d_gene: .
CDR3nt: TGTGCCAGCCCCCGGGTGTACAATCAGCCCCAGCATTTT
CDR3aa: CASPRVYNQPQHF

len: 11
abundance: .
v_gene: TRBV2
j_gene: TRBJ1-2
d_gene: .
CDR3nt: TGTGCCAGCACCCAAACCGCTGGCTACACCTTC
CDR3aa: CASTQTAGYTF

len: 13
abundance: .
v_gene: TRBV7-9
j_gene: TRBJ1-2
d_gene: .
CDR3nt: TGTGCCAGCACCAGGGTGACAAGCTATGGCTACACCTTC
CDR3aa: CASTRVTSYGYTF

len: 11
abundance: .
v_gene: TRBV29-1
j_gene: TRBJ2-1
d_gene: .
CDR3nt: TGCAGCGTTTCGGACAGACTTGAGCAGTTCTTC
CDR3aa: CSVSDRLEQFF

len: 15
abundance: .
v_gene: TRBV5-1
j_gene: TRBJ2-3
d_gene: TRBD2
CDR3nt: TGCGCCAGCAGCTTGGAAGGGCGGGAGTTAGATACGCAGTATTTT
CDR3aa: CASSLEGRELDTQYF

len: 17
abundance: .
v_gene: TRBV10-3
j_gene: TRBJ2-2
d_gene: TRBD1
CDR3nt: TGTGCCATCAGTGGGGATAAGGGACAGGGGGTCGCCGGGGAGCTGTTTTTT
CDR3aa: CAISGDKGQGVAGELFF

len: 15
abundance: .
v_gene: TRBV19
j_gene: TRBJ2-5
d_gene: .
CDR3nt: TGTGCCAGTAGTATGTGGCGAGAGGACCAAGAGACCCAGTACTTC
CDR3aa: CASSMWREDQETQYF

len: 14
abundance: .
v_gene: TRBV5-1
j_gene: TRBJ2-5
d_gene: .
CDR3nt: TGCGCCAGCAGCTTCGACCCTCTTATCGAGGCCCAGTACTTC
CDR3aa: CASSFDPLIEAQYF

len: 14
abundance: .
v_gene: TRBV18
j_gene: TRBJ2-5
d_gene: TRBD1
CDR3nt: TGTGCCAGCTCACTAGGACAGGGCCAAGAGACCCAGTACTTC
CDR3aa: CASSLGQGQETQYF

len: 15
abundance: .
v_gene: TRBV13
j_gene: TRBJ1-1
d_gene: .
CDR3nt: TGTGCCAGCAGCTTTGGGGATCACAGGCGGACTGAAGCTTTCTTT
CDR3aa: CASSFGDHRRTEAFF

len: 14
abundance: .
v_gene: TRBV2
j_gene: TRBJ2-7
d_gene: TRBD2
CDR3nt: TGTGCCAGCACCTCCGGGACTAGCTCCTACGAGCAGTACTTC
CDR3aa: CASTSGTSSYEQYF

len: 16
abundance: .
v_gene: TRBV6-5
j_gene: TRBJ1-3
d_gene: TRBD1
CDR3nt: TGTGCCAGCAGTTACAGGGGACAGATCTCTGGAAACACCATATATTTT
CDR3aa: CASSYRGQISGNTIYF

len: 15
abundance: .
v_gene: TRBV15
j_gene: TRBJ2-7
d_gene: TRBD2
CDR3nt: TGTGCCACCAGCCTCCGGACTAGCGGGAGTTCGGGGCAGTACTTC
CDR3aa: CATSLRTSGSSGQYF

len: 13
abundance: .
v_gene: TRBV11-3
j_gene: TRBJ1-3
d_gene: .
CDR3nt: TGTGCCAGCAGCCCCACGCACGGAAACACCATATATTTT
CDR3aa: CASSPTHGNTIYF

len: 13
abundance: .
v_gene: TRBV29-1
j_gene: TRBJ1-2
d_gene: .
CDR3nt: TGCAGCGTTGAAGGATTTGCTCTCTCGGGCTACACCTTC
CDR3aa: CSVEGFALSGYTF

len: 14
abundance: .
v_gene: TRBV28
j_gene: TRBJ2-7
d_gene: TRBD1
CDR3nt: TGTGCCAGCATGGGACAGGTCAGCTCCTACGAGCAGTACTTC
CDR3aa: CASMGQVSSYEQYF

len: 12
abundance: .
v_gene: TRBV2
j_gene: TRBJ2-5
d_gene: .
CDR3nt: TGTGCCAGCAGTGAACCTATAGAGACCCAGTACTTC
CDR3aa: CASSEPIETQYF

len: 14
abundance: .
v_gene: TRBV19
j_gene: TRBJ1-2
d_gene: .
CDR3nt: TGTGCCAGTAGTCCAAACGGGGCAGGGTATGGCTACACCTTC
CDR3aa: CASSPNGAGYGYTF

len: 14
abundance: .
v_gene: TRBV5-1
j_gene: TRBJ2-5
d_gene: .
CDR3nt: TGCGCCAGCAGCTTGCCGGGGGCCCAAGAGACCCAGTACTTC
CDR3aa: CASSLPGAQETQYF

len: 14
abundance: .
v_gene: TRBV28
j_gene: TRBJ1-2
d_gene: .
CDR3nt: TGTGCCAGCAGTTTGACTGAAGGATTCTATGGCTACACCTTC
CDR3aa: CASSLTEGFYGYTF

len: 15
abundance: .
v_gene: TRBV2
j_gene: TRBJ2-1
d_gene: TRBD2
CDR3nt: TGTGCCAGCAGATTGGGACTAGCGGGTTACAATGAGCAGTTCTTC
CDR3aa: CASRLGLAGYNEQFF

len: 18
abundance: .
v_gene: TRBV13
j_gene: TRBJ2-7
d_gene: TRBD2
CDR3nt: TGTGCCAGCAGCTTGGGGCAGGAGCGGACTAGCGGGGTCTACGAGCAGTACTTC
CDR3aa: CASSLGQERTSGVYEQYF

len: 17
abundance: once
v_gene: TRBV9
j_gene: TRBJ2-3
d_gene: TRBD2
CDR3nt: TGTGCCAGCGGCCCTCGGACTAGCGGGAGAGCAACAGATACGCAGTATTTT
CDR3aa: CASGPRTSGRATDTQYF

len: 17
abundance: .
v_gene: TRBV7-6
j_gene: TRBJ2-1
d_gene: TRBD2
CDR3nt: TGTGCCAGCAGCTCTCGGGGAGCGGGAGGGAGAAACAATGAGCAGTTCTTC
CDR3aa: CASSSRGAGGRNNEQFF